Listed below are T cell receptor beta chains from one sample, sequenced in a study of T cell repertoires in cytomegalovirus infection. MiXCR, applied by TCRdb to the reads, yields one record per CDR3 protein. The data show 400,000 to 550,000 distinct CDR3 sequences, around 11% seen once. Sequencing was carried out using PBMCs. These receptors all come from a human donor in good health (CMV status not recorded). Some clones in this sample may be carry-over from other donors' samples. CDR3s include the opening cysteine and the closing phenylalanine or tryptophan. The D gene is left open where the match is weak. Size values are once, few and many counts, or a class for expanded clones, and some rows have none.

J gene,V gene,D gene,clone size,CDR3 DNA,CDR3 protein
TRBJ2-1,TRBV9,-,-,TGTGCCAGCAGCCTCGGGACTCTTACCAGTGAGCAGTTCTTC,CASSLGTLTSEQFF
TRBJ1-2,TRBV20-1,-,many,TGCAGTGCTAGAGGGGACCCTTCGAACTATGGCTACACCTTC,CSARGDPSNYGYTF
TRBJ2-7,TRBV20-1,-,many,TGCAGTGCTAGTGGCGGAGCCTCCTACGAGCAGTACTTC,CSASGGASYEQYF
TRBJ1-2,TRBV20-1,TRBD1,-,TGCAGTGCCGCTCCGGGACAGGGAACCGAAAACTATGGCTACACCTTC,CSAAPGQGTENYGYTF
TRBJ1-2,TRBV6-1,-,-,TGTGCCAGCAGTGAAGGGCCCAGTGGCTACACCTTC,CASSEGPSGYTF
TRBJ2-7,TRBV12-3/TRBV12-4,TRBD1,many,TGTGCCAGCAGTACAGGGGACGAGCAGTACTTC,CASSTGDEQYF
TRBJ1-1,TRBV13,-,-,TGTGCCAGCAGCTTAAGCGGGGTTTTAACTGAAGCTTTCTTT,CASSLSGVLTEAFF
TRBJ2-2,TRBV30,TRBD2,-,TGTGTAACGCCACTAGCGGGAGATACCGGGGAGCTGTTTTTT,CVTPLAGDTGELFF
TRBJ2-5,TRBV7-3,TRBD2,many,TGTGCCAGCAGCTTACTAGCGGGGACTCAAGAGACCCAGTACTTC,CASSLLAGTQETQYF
TRBJ1-2,TRBV3-1,-,few,TGTGCCAGCAGCCCTTTTGGTGGTTCCGCTGGCTACACCTTC,CASSPFGGSAGYTF
TRBJ2-3,TRBV6-6,-,few,TGTGCCAGCAATCAGCCCCGCGGGGAAACAGATACGCAGTATTTT,CASNQPRGETDTQYF
TRBJ2-7,TRBV5-6,-,few,TGTGCCAGCAGCCCCCCGGGGCGGGCCTCCTACGAGCAGTACTTC,CASSPPGRASYEQYF
TRBJ2-1,TRBV13,TRBD1,few,TGTGCCAACAGCTCTCCAGTCTCGGACAGGGGAGACAATGAGCAGTTCTTC,CANSSPVSDRGDNEQFF
TRBJ2-2,TRBV2,-,-,TGTGCCAGTTACTTCGGGGAGCTGTTTTTT,CASYFGELFF
TRBJ2-1,TRBV19,-,many,TGTGCCAGTAGTATAGGTACCTACAATGAGCAGTTCTTC,CASSIGTYNEQFF
TRBJ2-5,TRBV11-2,-,-,TGTGCCAGCAGCTTCCCCGGCAGGGTGGGGGAGACCCAGTACTTC,CASSFPGRVGETQYF
TRBJ1-6,TRBV19,-,many,TGTGCCAGTAGTTCAAACCGGGATGGTAATTCACCCCTCCACTTT,CASSSNRDGNSPLHF
TRBJ2-7,TRBV2,-,few,TGTGCCAGTTCAGGGCGCCACGAGCAGTACTTC,CASSGRHEQYF
TRBJ2-3,TRBV7-3,TRBD1,-,TGTGCCAGTGGGACAGGGCCTCCAGATACGCAGTATTTT,CASGTGPPDTQYF
TRBJ1-4,TRBV11-1,-,many,TGTGCCAGCAGCTACGGGACTTCTGCAACGGAAAAACTGTTTTTT,CASSYGTSATEKLFF